This is a list of T cell receptor beta chains from one sample in a study of shared clonotypes between healthy human individuals. Using immunoSEQ multiplex PCR, the repertoire was profiled, and TCRdb retains in-frame clones only, with some absent. The sample shows over a million clones, more than 75% of them seen only once. Sequencing was done on a sample of memory CD4+ T cells from PBMCs. The receptor set was obtained from a man between 18 and 35 years old in good health. Some clones in this sample may be carry-over from other donors' samples. Each CDR3 is given with its conserved first and last residue. A D gene is named only where the DNA matches it firmly. Not all rows give a size; the values are once, few, many and, for expanded clones, a class.

J: TRBJ2-7; D: -; V: TRBV5-1; size: -; CDR3: CASSLTTGTFSYEQYF; DNA: TGCGCCAGCAGCTTAACGACCGGGACCTTCTCCTACGAGCAGTACTTC
J: TRBJ2-2; D: -; V: TRBV6-6; size: -; CDR3: CASRQTGRNTGELFF; DNA: TGTGCCAGCAGGCAAACGGGGAGGAACACCGGGGAGCTGTTTTTT
J: TRBJ2-7; D: -; V: TRBV7-6; size: once; CDR3: CASSLADTYEQYF; DNA: TGTGCCAGCAGCTTAGCCGATACCTACGAGCAGTACTTC
J: TRBJ2-5; D: TRBD2; V: TRBV5-1; size: -; CDR3: CASSRPSGSGETQYF; DNA: TGCGCCAGCAGCCGACCCAGCGGGAGTGGTGAGACCCAGTACTTC
J: TRBJ1-2; D: -; V: TRBV28; size: -; CDR3: CASSSAQGGSGYTF; DNA: TGTGCCAGCAGTTCAGCCCAGGGAGGGAGTGGCTACACCTTC
J: TRBJ2-7; D: TRBD1; V: TRBV19; size: few; CDR3: CASTPGQGPYEQYF; DNA: TGTGCCAGTACCCCGGGACAGGGTCCCTACGAGCAGTACTTC
J: TRBJ1-5; D: -; V: TRBV19; size: once; CDR3: CASSTSGPSNQPQHF; DNA: TGTGCCAGTAGTACCTCGGGACCTAGCAATCAGCCCCAGCATTTT
J: TRBJ2-2; D: TRBD1; V: TRBV11-2; size: -; CDR3: CASSSNRGGGELFF; DNA: TGTGCCAGCAGCTCCAACAGGGGTGGCGGGGAGCTGTTTTTT
J: TRBJ2-5; D: TRBD1; V: TRBV29-1; size: -; CDR3: CSVGRRGLETQYF; DNA: TGCAGCGTTGGTCGCAGGGGGCTGGAGACCCAGTACTTC
J: TRBJ2-1; D: -; V: TRBV6-1; size: -; CDR3: CASNDPRVIINEQFF; DNA: TGTGCCAGCAACGATCCCAGGGTCATCATAAATGAGCAGTTCTTC
J: TRBJ1-2; D: -; V: TRBV5-4; size: few; CDR3: CASSLEGSWDYGYTF; DNA: TGTGCCAGCAGCTTGGAGGGAAGTTGGGACTATGGCTACACCTTC
J: TRBJ2-7; D: -; V: TRBV28; size: many; CDR3: CASRGPSSYEQYF; DNA: TGTGCCAGCAGGGGCCCTAGCTCCTACGAGCAGTACTTC
J: TRBJ1-4; D: -; V: TRBV7-9; size: -; CDR3: CASSWQWANEKLFF; DNA: TGTGCCAGCAGCTGGCAGTGGGCTAATGAAAAACTGTTTTTT
J: TRBJ1-4; D: -; V: TRBV19; size: -; CDR3: CAPTRTEHVSNEKLFF; DNA: TGTGCCCCCACGCGGACGGAACATGTGAGTAATGAAAAACTGTTTTTT
J: TRBJ2-3; D: -; V: TRBV27; size: few; CDR3: CASSHRGPSTDTQYF; DNA: TGTGCCAGCAGCCACCGAGGCCCCAGCACAGATACGCAGTATTTT
J: TRBJ2-5; D: -; V: TRBV15; size: many; CDR3: CATSRSKVGDQETQYF; DNA: TGTGCCACCAGCAGAAGCAAGGTCGGAGACCAAGAGACCCAGTACTTC
J: TRBJ2-6; D: -; V: TRBV18; size: -; CDR3: CASSGQGTGANVLTF; DNA: TGTGCCAGCTCAGGGCAGGGAACTGGGGCCAACGTCCTGACTTTC
J: TRBJ1-5; D: -; V: TRBV6-6; size: -; CDR3: CASSLIRDQPQHF; DNA: TGTGCCAGCAGCCTAATACGGGATCAGCCCCAGCATTTT
J: TRBJ1-3; D: -; V: TRBV19; size: -; CDR3: CASSMVGSGNTIYF; DNA: TGTGCCAGTAGTATGGTTGGGTCTGGAAACACCATATATTTT
J: TRBJ1-2; D: -; V: TRBV6-5; size: many; CDR3: CASSYRSQSF; DNA: TGTGCCAGCAGCTACCGATCCCAAAGCTTC
J: TRBJ2-5; D: -; V: TRBV6-1; size: -; CDR3: CASSRSIQETQYF; DNA: TGTGCCAGCAGTAGATCCATCCAAGAGACCCAGTACTTC
J: TRBJ1-5; D: -; V: TRBV10-3; size: -; CDR3: CATMPGDTGNQPQHF; DNA: TGTGCCACGATGCCAGGGGACACAGGCAATCAGCCCCAGCATTTT
J: TRBJ2-2; D: -; V: TRBV2; size: -; CDR3: CASSQGGTGELFF; DNA: TGTGCCAGCAGCCAGGGGGGCACCGGGGAGCTGTTTTTT
J: TRBJ2-7; D: -; V: TRBV28; size: -; CDR3: CASSSPGTRKTHEQYF; DNA: TGTGCCAGCAGTTCGCCCGGGACCCGCAAGACTCACGAGCAGTACTTC
J: TRBJ1-1; D: -; V: TRBV11-2; size: -; CDR3: CASSLGWGGDSAFF; DNA: TGTGCCAGCAGCTTAGGCTGGGGGGGAGACAGCGCTTTCTTT
J: TRBJ2-7; D: TRBD1; V: TRBV28; size: -; CDR3: CASSSLRGTAFYEQYF; DNA: TGTGCCAGCAGTTCGTTGCGTGGGACAGCTTTCTACGAGCAGTACTTC
J: TRBJ2-6; D: TRBD1; V: TRBV5-1; size: once; CDR3: CASSLAGGYSGANVLTF; DNA: TGCGCCAGCAGCTTGGCAGGGGGCTACTCTGGGGCCAACGTCCTGACTTTC
J: TRBJ2-5; D: -; V: TRBV11-2; size: once; CDR3: CASSPPWGPQETQYF; DNA: TGTGCCAGCAGCCCCCCATGGGGACCCCAAGAGACCCAGTACTTC
J: TRBJ2-7; D: -; V: TRBV5-1; size: -; CDR3: CASSLGDARHEQYF; DNA: TGCGCCAGCAGCCTGGGGGACGCTCGCCACGAGCAGTACTTC
J: TRBJ2-1; D: -; V: TRBV9; size: -; CDR3: CASRHRNEQFF; DNA: TGTGCCAGCCGTCACCGCAATGAGCAGTTCTTC
J: TRBJ1-5; D: -; V: TRBV28; size: many; CDR3: CASRSMDQPQHF; DNA: TGTGCCAGCAGATCGATGGATCAGCCCCAGCATTTT
J: TRBJ2-2; D: -; V: TRBV5-1; size: -; CDR3: CASTSDTTSTGELFF; DNA: TGCGCCAGCACCTCGGACACAACGTCCACCGGGGAGCTGTTTTTT
J: TRBJ1-5; D: TRBD1; V: TRBV2; size: few; CDR3: CASSRQGSNQPQHF; DNA: TGTGCCAGCAGTAGACAGGGAAGCAATCAGCCCCAGCATTTT
J: TRBJ2-2; D: TRBD2; V: TRBV30; size: -; CDR3: CAWRLAGATAGELFF; DNA: TGTGCCTGGAGACTAGCGGGAGCGACGGCCGGGGAGCTGTTTTTT
J: TRBJ2-7; D: TRBD2; V: TRBV7-2; size: -; CDR3: CASSARLAGLNEQYF; DNA: TGTGCCAGCAGCGCCAGACTAGCGGGGTTAAACGAGCAGTACTTC
J: TRBJ2-3; D: -; V: TRBV4-2; size: -; CDR3: CASSRPGGNIGSTDTQYF; DNA: TGTGCCAGCAGCCGCCCCGGGGGCAACATAGGTAGCACAGATACGCAGTATTTT
J: TRBJ2-3; D: TRBD2; V: TRBV5-1; size: -; CDR3: CASSEGTSGDTQYF; DNA: TGCGCCAGCAGCGAGGGGACTAGCGGAGATACGCAGTATTTT
J: TRBJ2-1; D: -; V: TRBV5-4; size: -; CDR3: CASSPGGFGTTRNNEQFF; DNA: TGTGCCAGCAGCCCCGGGGGTTTTGGGACAACACGAAACAATGAGCAGTTCTTC
J: TRBJ1-2; D: TRBD1; V: TRBV5-6; size: -; CDR3: CASSTGVYGYTF; DNA: TGTGCCAGCAGCACAGGGGTCTATGGCTACACCTTC
J: TRBJ1-4; D: -; V: TRBV5-4; size: -; CDR3: CASSLKQAPNEKLFF; DNA: TGTGCCAGCAGCTTGAAGCAGGCCCCTAATGAAAAACTGTTTTTT
J: TRBJ1-2; D: TRBD1; V: TRBV19; size: once; CDR3: CASSRDRGLDGYTF; DNA: TGTGCCAGTAGTAGGGACAGGGGGCTTGATGGCTACACCTTC
J: TRBJ2-1; D: -; V: TRBV5-1; size: once; CDR3: CASSPTGFNEQFF; DNA: TGCGCCAGCAGCCCGACCGGCTTCAATGAGCAGTTCTTC
J: TRBJ1-1; D: -; V: TRBV5-6; size: -; CDR3: CASSSRAWRTEAFF; DNA: TGTGCCAGCAGTTCTCGGGCTTGGCGAACTGAAGCTTTCTTT
J: TRBJ2-3; D: TRBD2; V: TRBV11-3; size: -; CDR3: CASSRGLAGGPGDTDTQYF; DNA: TGTGCCAGCAGCCGCGGACTAGCGGGAGGGCCTGGGGACACAGATACGCAGTATTTT
J: TRBJ1-1; D: -; V: TRBV10-3; size: -; CDR3: CATIRDVMNTEAFF; DNA: TGTGCCACAATCCGGGACGTAATGAACACTGAAGCTTTCTTT
J: TRBJ2-3; D: -; V: TRBV18; size: -; CDR3: CASSPEDTQYF; DNA: TGTGCCAGCTCACCGGAAGATACGCAGTATTTT
J: TRBJ1-1; D: -; V: TRBV11-2; size: -; CDR3: CASSPGSRAFF; DNA: TGTGCCAGCAGCCCCGGGTCAAGGGCTTTCTTT
J: TRBJ2-7; D: TRBD2; V: TRBV28; size: -; CDR3: CASSPTSRYEQYF; DNA: TGTGCCAGCAGTCCGACTAGCCGTTACGAGCAGTACTTC
J: TRBJ1-2; D: -; V: TRBV6-5; size: -; CDR3: CASSKDRDGGYGYTF; DNA: TGTGCCAGCAGCAAGGACCGGGACGGGGGGTATGGCTACACCTTC
J: TRBJ2-1; D: -; V: TRBV7-2; size: -; CDR3: CASSPGAGSREQFF; DNA: TGTGCCAGCAGCCCCGGGGCGGGAAGTCGTGAGCAGTTCTTC
J: TRBJ2-5; D: -; V: TRBV7-2; size: -; CDR3: CASSFRRVRETQYF; DNA: TGTGCCAGCAGCTTTCGTAGGGTGAGGGAGACCCAGTACTTC
J: TRBJ2-5; D: -; V: TRBV11-2; size: -; CDR3: CASSPRQLQETQYF; DNA: TGTGCCAGCAGCCCTCGACAGCTCCAAGAGACCCAGTACTTC
J: TRBJ1-2; D: TRBD1; V: TRBV6-5; size: -; CDR3: CASGYSGQGDYGYTF; DNA: TGTGCCAGCGGTTACTCCGGACAGGGAGACTATGGCTACACCTTC
J: TRBJ2-7; D: TRBD1; V: TRBV2; size: -; CDR3: CASILDRGRLSSYEQYF; DNA: TGTGCCAGCATCCTGGACAGGGGGCGGTTAAGCTCCTACGAGCAGTACTTC
J: TRBJ2-2; D: TRBD1; V: TRBV2; size: -; CDR3: CASSLQKGAGTGELFF; DNA: TGTGCCAGCAGTCTACAAAAGGGGGCGGGTACCGGGGAGCTGTTTTTT
J: TRBJ2-6; D: -; V: TRBV4-1; size: -; CDR3: CASSPSGSGANVLTF; DNA: TGCGCCAGCAGCCCCTCGGGATCTGGGGCCAACGTCCTGACTTTC
J: TRBJ2-1; D: TRBD2; V: TRBV5-8; size: -; CDR3: CASSQRTSGLYNEQFF; DNA: TGTGCCAGCAGCCAAAGGACTAGCGGGTTATACAATGAGCAGTTCTTC
J: TRBJ1-1; D: -; V: TRBV5-1; size: -; CDR3: CASSLEGGKKAFF; DNA: TGCGCCAGCAGCTTGGAAGGGGGGAAGAAAGCTTTCTTT
J: TRBJ1-4; D: -; V: TRBV2; size: once; CDR3: CASKRGRAGSNEKLFF; DNA: TGTGCCTCTAAACGGGGGCGAGCAGGGAGCAATGAAAAACTGTTTTTT
J: TRBJ1-5; D: -; V: TRBV19; size: -; CDR3: CASSIEVKRMQPQHF; DNA: TGTGCCAGTAGTATTGAGGTCAAGCGAATGCAGCCCCAGCATTTT